Each of the 24 T cell receptor beta chains below was sequenced from the same sample in a study of blood T cell repertoires in COVID-19. Sequencing was performed with immunoSEQ multiplex PCR; in TCRdb, only in-frame clones are kept and a portion is missing. The table has 200,000 to 250,000 clones, 85% to 90% seen once. Material for sequencing was PBMCs or T cells enriched from blood (not recorded which). These receptors all stem from a man under 40 who had been exposed to COVID-19.

This clone was counted a single time. The rearrangement links TRBV3-1 (or the pseudogene TRBV3-2) to TRBJ2-7; weak D call: TRBD1 (6 bases). Looked up from germline, CDR1 is LGHDT and CDR2 is YNNKEL (reference sequence). Trimming removed 4 bases at V and 2 bases at J, with 15 bases between. The CDR3 contains 15 residues. The CDR3 nucleotides are TGTGCCAGCAGCCCACAGACAGGAAGGGCCTACGAGCAGTACTTC. This gives the protein CASSPQTGRAYEQYF.

This chain joins TRBV7-6 and TRBJ2-2, with a possible D match to TRBD2 (5 bases). This CDR3 has 16 residues. Germline CDR1 reads SGHVS; CDR2 reads FNYEAQ. Trimming shortened V by 6 bases and J by 0 bases, and 14 bases separated the two germline ends. The CDR3: CASRDVWRTNTGELFF. CDR3 DNA sequence: TGTGCCAGCAGAGACGTTTGGAGGACGAACACCGGGGAGCTGTTTTTT.

The chain carries TRBV19 and TRBJ1-4; TRBD1 aligns across 10 bases. V was clipped by 4 bases and J by 5 bases; unmatched bases: 7. This CDR3 is built from 16 residues. Germline V lookup: CDR1 LNHDA, CDR2 SQIVND (reference sequence). CDR3 sequence (DNA): TGTGCCAGTAGTACACCTCGACAGGGGGCAAATGAAAAACTGTTTTTT. Its translation is CASSTPRQGANEKLFF.

The chain joins TRBV20-1 to TRBJ2-3; D unclear. CDR1 is DFQATT and CDR2 is SNEGSKA in the germline V gene (reference sequence). The CDR3 is 13 amino acids. The V gene lost 3 bases and the J gene lost 1 base, with 8 bases spanning the gap. DNA of the CDR3: TGCAGTGCTAGTGGAGTGGGCACAGATACGCAGTATTTT. This codes for CSASGVGTDTQYF.

This chain uses TRBV7-3 with TRBJ2-7; D gene ambiguous. Germline loops: CDR1 SGHTA, CDR2 FQGTGA. Between the trimmed V and J ends, which lost 0 bases and 0 bases, there was a span of 6 bases. This CDR3 contains 14 residues. CDR3 loop: CASSLTLDSYEQYF. CDR3 bases: TGTGCCAGCAGCTTAACTCTAGACTCCTACGAGCAGTACTTC. Full variable domain (outside the CDR3, taken from reference TRBV7-3 and TRBJ2-7): GAGVSQTPSNKVTEKGKYVELRCDPISGHTALYWYRQSLGQGPEFLIYFQGTGAADDSGLPNDRFFAVRPEGSVSTLKIQRTERGDSAVYLCASSLTLDSYEQYFGPGTRLTVT.

V usage is TRBV4-2 and J usage is TRBJ2-3; TRBD2 matches 15 bases. Germline V gives CDR1 LGHNA, CDR2 YNFKEQ. The CDR3 is 16 residues long. The junction had 2 bases not matched to a gene; V was cut back by 4 bases and J by 3 bases. The CDR3 nucleotides read TGTGCCAGCAGCCCGGGACTAGCGGGGGGAACAGATACGCAGTATTTT. Residues: CASSPGLAGGTDTQYF.

The chain links TRBV15 to TRBJ1-5; possible D gene TRBD1, 5 bases. CDR1 and CDR2 from the germline V gene are LNHNV and YYDKDF (reference sequence). Deletions cut 0 bases from V and 2 bases from J, with 17 bases between. The CDR3 is 18 residues long. The CDR3 DNA is TGTGCCACCAGCAGAGATTCTCTTGGGCAGGGTGGCAATCAGCCCCAGCATTTT. It specifies CATSRDSLGQGGNQPQHF.

The chain joins TRBV14 to TRBJ2-3, with no clear D. This CDR3 has 12 residues. Germline CDR1 reads SGHDN; CDR2 reads FVKESK. V was cut by 3 bases and J by 7 bases, with 8 bases left in between. Written as DNA, the CDR3 is TGTGCCAGCAGCCAGTCGAGTTATACGCAGTATTTT. Its translation: CASSQSSYTQYF. Based on the CDR3 plus reference TRBV14 and TRBJ2-3, the full variable domain is EAGVTQFPSHSVIEKGQTVTLRCDPISGHDNLYWYRRVMGKEIKFLLHFVKESKQDESGMPNNRFLAERTGGTYSTLKVQPAELEDSGVYFCASSQSSYTQYFGPGTRLTVL.

The chain couples TRBV14 to TRBJ2-1; no clear D. Germline CDR1 and CDR2: SGHDN and FVKESK. With 0 bases removed from V and 4 bases from J, the gap between germline ends came to 4 bases. This CDR3 comprises 13 residues. The CDR3 nucleotides read TGTGCCAGCAGCCAAGACGGGTACAATGAGCAGTTCTTC. This codes for CASSQDGYNEQFF.

This clone came up a few times. The chain recombines TRBV27 with TRBJ2-1; TRBD2 is a possible D gene (6 bases). CDR1 and CDR2 from the germline V gene are MNHEY and SMNVEV (reference sequence). This CDR3 is built from 11 residues. V lost 4 bases, J lost 12 bases, and 10 bases lay in between. CDR3 bases: TGTGCCAGCAGTTACGGCGGGGTGCAGTTCTTC. Translation: CASSYGGVQFF.

This clone came up a few times. J is TRBJ2-1 and V is TRBV4-2, with D possibly TRBD2 on 6 matching bases. CDR1 and CDR2 from the germline V gene are LGHNA and YNFKEQ. Trimming took off 0 bases at V and 6 bases at J, with 12 bases between the two ends. The length of the CDR3 is 15 residues. CDR3 region: CASSQDMDGGNEQFF. DNA for the CDR3: TGTGCCAGCAGCCAAGATATGGACGGGGGCAATGAGCAGTTCTTC.

The gene calls are TRBV2 and TRBJ1-5; D is undetermined. The CDR3 length is 17 residues. Germline V lookup: CDR1 SNHLY, CDR2 FYNNEI. The V and J ends lost 0 bases and 0 bases respectively, with 12 bases between them. The CDR3 DNA is TGTGCCAGCAGTGAAGCAGGAACAGCCTATAGCAATCAGCCCCAGCATTTT. Its protein product is CASSEAGTAYSNQPQHF.

The chain recombines TRBV6-4 with TRBJ2-5; D might be TRBD2 (5 bases). Trimming removed 7 bases from V and 4 bases from J, with 16 bases in between. CDR1 is MRHNA and CDR2 is SNTAGT in the germline V gene. This CDR3 comprises 14 residues. The CDR3 loop is CASNNSEVGETQYF. CDR3 in DNA: TGTGCCAGCAATAATAGCGAGGTCGGAGAGACCCAGTACTTC.

CDR3 DNA: TGTGCCAGAAAGGGACTAGCCAGAAAAGAGACCCAGTACTTC. It codes for CARKGLARKETQYF. This chain uses TRBV19 with TRBJ2-5; 9 positions match TRBD2. After removal of 9 bases from V and 3 bases from J, the junction contained 8 bases not matched to a gene. Germline CDR1 and CDR2: LNHDA and SQIVND (reference sequence). The length of the CDR3 is 14 residues.

The chain employs TRBV5-1 and TRBJ1-1; tentatively, D is TRBD1 (6 bases). The CDR3 totals 12 residues. Germline-derived CDR1 and CDR2 are SGHRS and YFSETQ. Trimming removed 5 bases at V and 1 base at J, with 6 bases between. CDR3 sequence (DNA): TGCGCCAGCAGAGGGGGGAACACTGAAGCTTTCTTT. This translates into CASRGGNTEAFF.

This clone turned up a few times. The chain joins TRBV2 to TRBJ2-2, with D possibly TRBD2 on 6 matching bases. The CDR3 is 14 amino acids. Trimming stripped 7 bases from V and 5 bases from J, with 14 bases between. Germline V gene sequence: CDR1 SNHLY, CDR2 FYNNEI. The CDR3: CASIEEGVTGELFF. The CDR3 coding sequence is TGTGCCAGCATCGAGGAGGGAGTTACCGGGGAGCTGTTTTTT.

This sequence joins TRBV7-9 and TRBJ2-1; 7 bases are a match to TRBD2. Looked up from germline, CDR1 is SEHNR and CDR2 is FQNEAQ (reference sequence). This CDR3 is 15 amino acids long. V gave up 0 bases and J gave up 8 bases; unmatched junction bases: 7. CDR3 bases: TGTGCCAGCAGCTTAGCAGGGGCGGGGGTCTATGAGCAGTTCTTC. The encoded protein is CASSLAGAGVYEQFF.

This CDR3 is CASSPIGGRDAGELFF. Here the CDR3 DNA reads TGTGCCAGCAGCCCGATCGGAGGGCGGGACGCCGGGGAGCTGTTTTTT. The J gene is TRBJ2-2, the V gene TRBV11-2, with D possibly being TRBD2 (6 bases). With 5 bases removed from V and 6 bases from J, the gap between germline ends came to 19 bases. Germline V gives CDR1 SGHAT, CDR2 FQNNGV. The CDR3 totals 16 residues.

The chain links TRBV7-8 to TRBJ1-5, with a possible D match to TRBD1 (6 bases). Germline CDR1 is SGHVS and CDR2 is FQNEAQ. The CDR3 extends over 12 amino acids. V was clipped by 4 bases and J by 7 bases, with 8 bases between them. CDR3 nucleotide sequence: TGTGCCAGCAGCTCAGGACAGCAGCCCCAGCATTTT. Its translation: CASSSGQQPQHF.

The V gene is TRBV14, the J gene TRBJ2-7, with 8 bases lining up with TRBD2. V lost 6 bases and J lost 7; bases outside the gene matches: 17. This CDR3 comprises 16 residues. Germline V gene sequence: CDR1 SGHDN, CDR2 FVKESK. CDR3: CASSEVGGGLLQEQYF. CDR3 bases: TGTGCCAGCAGTGAGGTCGGCGGGGGGCTCCTCCAGGAGCAGTACTTC.

This chain joins TRBV12-3 or TRBV12-4 and TRBJ1-1; D call uncertain. Trimming removed 3 bases at V and 5 bases at J, with 10 bases between. This CDR3 is built from 13 residues. The CDR3 here is CASSFGFQTEAFF. CDR3 bases: TGTGCCAGCAGTTTCGGGTTCCAAACTGAAGCTTTCTTT.

V usage is TRBV6-2 or TRBV6-3 and J usage is TRBJ2-7; 8 nucleotides agree with TRBD2. Trimming at V came to 6 bases and at J to 2 bases, leaving 9 bases not matched to a gene. The CDR3 totals 15 residues. Germline V gene data show CDR1 as MNHEY and CDR2 as SVGEGT. This CDR3 reads CASSKQAGVTYEQYF. CDR3 DNA: TGTGCCAGCAGCAAACAAGCGGGGGTCACCTACGAGCAGTACTTC.

The V and J genes are TRBV10-3 and TRBJ2-1, with D unclear. The germline gives CDR1 ENHRY, CDR2 SYGVKD. This CDR3 is 13 amino acids long. V was shortened by 10 bases and J by 7 bases, with 17 bases between the two germline ends. The CDR3 loop is CATQPVLGNEQFF. In DNA, the CDR3 is TGTGCCACCCAACCCGTCCTCGGGAATGAGCAGTTCTTC.

DNA for the CDR3: TGTGCCAGCAGCTTAGTGGGACTAGCGGGGGGGGATAATGAGCAGTTCTTC. It is translated as CASSLVGLAGGDNEQFF. The chain recombines TRBV11-2 with TRBJ2-1; 16 bases match TRBD2. With 1 base clipped from V and 7 bases from J, the junction kept 4 bases outside the gene matches. The CDR3 has 17 residues. CDR1 is SGHAT and CDR2 is FQNNGV in the germline V gene.